The 26 T cell receptor beta chains listed next were all sequenced from one sample in a study of T cell responses to AZD1222 COVID-19 vaccine. Measured with immunoSEQ multiplex PCR; TCRdb has only the in-frame clones, and not every one. This sample has 95,000 to 100,000 clones; approximately 89% occur once, and the top ten carry roughly 10%. The source material was peripheral blood, sampled 28 days after the second AZD1222 dose. Source of these receptors: an adult who received the AZD1222 COVID-19 vaccine.

CDR3 DNA sequence: TGCGCCAGCAGCTTGTTTTCAGGGGTCTCTGAAGCTTTCTTT. This encodes CASSLFSGVSEAFF. This chain uses TRBV5-1 with TRBJ1-1; maybe TRBD1 (6 bases). The CDR3 runs 14 residues. Trimming pared 1 base from V and 6 bases from J, leaving 13 bases between. Germline assignment: CDR1 SGHRS and CDR2 YFSETQ.

The table lists this clone with a count of one. This chain links TRBV19 with TRBJ1-1; the D gene is possibly TRBD1 (5 bases). The CDR3 spans 13 residues. CDR1 is LNHDA and CDR2 is SQIVND in the germline V gene (reference sequence). V lost 4 bases and J lost 4, with 10 bases in between. Here the CDR3 DNA reads TGTGCCAGTAGTAGGGGGGTTCCCACTGAAGCTTTCTTT. Protein sequence: CASSRGVPTEAFF.

J is TRBJ1-1 and V is TRBV7-9; D gene unclear. V shed 7 bases and J shed 8 bases, with 11 bases lying between them. The germline V gene has CDR1 SEHNR and CDR2 FQNEAQ (reference sequence). The CDR3 has 11 amino acids. This chain's CDR3 is CASTIGPEAFF. CDR3 nucleotides: TGTGCCAGCACCATAGGGCCCGAAGCTTTCTTT.

The chain uses TRBV27 and TRBJ2-6; D is undetermined. V dropped 4 bases and J dropped 0 bases, with 4 bases sitting between them. Germline-derived CDR1 and CDR2 are MNHEY and SMNVEV (reference sequence). CDR3 length: 14 amino acids. The CDR3 here is CASSSVSGANVLTF. DNA for the CDR3: TGTGCCAGCAGTTCCGTCTCTGGGGCCAACGTCCTGACTTTC.

The CDR3 DNA follows: TGTGCCAGCAGTGCAGTCAGGGGTGGCACCGGGGAGCTGTTTTTT. Residues: CASSAVRGGTGELFF. This chain links TRBV25-1 with TRBJ2-2; a possible D gene is TRBD1 (6 bases). CDR1 is MGHDK, CDR2 SYGVNS, per germline. CDR3 size: 15 residues. The V end lost 4 bases, the J end lost 4 bases, and 13 bases lay between the germline ends. Full variable domain (outside the CDR3, taken from reference TRBV25-1 and TRBJ2-2): EADIYQTPRYLVIGTGKKITLECSQTMGHDKMYWYQQDPGMELHLIHYSYGVNSTEKGDLSSESTVSRIRTEHFPLTLESARPSHTSQYLCASSAVRGGTGELFFGEGSRLTVL.

V gene TRBV2 combines with J gene TRBJ2-1; 10 bases line up with TRBD2. Germline values: CDR1 SNHLY, CDR2 FYNNEI. V lost 6 bases to trimming and J lost 7 bases; unmatched junction nucleotides: 9. This CDR3 is built from 15 residues. CDR3 in amino acids: CASRSGRADGNEQFF. For the CDR3, the DNA is TGTGCCAGCAGGAGCGGGAGGGCCGATGGAAATGAGCAGTTCTTC.

Only one count was recorded for this clone. The rearrangement joins TRBV7-9 to TRBJ1-2; TRBD1 aligns across 10 bases. The V and J ends lost 5 bases and 4 bases, in that order; junction bases with no gene match: 1. The CDR3 is 13 residues long. The germline V gene has CDR1 SEHNR and CDR2 FQNEAQ (reference sequence). The CDR3 DNA reads TGTGCCAGCAGCCGACAGGGGGCCTATGGCTACACCTTC. It specifies CASSRQGAYGYTF.

The J gene is TRBJ2-1, the V gene TRBV27; no clear D. V was clipped by 2 bases and J by 6 bases, with 14 bases between them. The germline V gene has CDR1 MNHEY and CDR2 SMNVEV (reference sequence). The CDR3 loop spans 15 amino acids. CDR3 residues: CASSLISNRGNEQFF. In DNA form, the CDR3 reads TGTGCCAGCAGTTTAATTTCGAATCGTGGCAATGAGCAGTTCTTC.

This chain links TRBV29-1 with TRBJ2-1; 8 bases map to TRBD2. V lost 6 bases, J lost 4 bases, and 8 bases stayed unmatched. This CDR3 is built from 14 residues. CDR1 SQVTM and CDR2 ANQGSEA come from the germline V gene. The CDR3 DNA is TGCAGCGTCGACCGCGGGGGGCGTTACAATGAGCAGTTCTTC. Translating gives CSVDRGGRYNEQFF.

The chain uses TRBV11-2 and TRBJ2-7, with a weak D call TRBD1 (6 bases). This CDR3 has 14 amino acids. Germline values: CDR1 SGHAT, CDR2 FQNNGV. Trimming cost V 1 base and J 3 bases, with 10 bases left between them. CDR3 nucleotide sequence: TGTGCCAGCAGCTTAGTATTAGGGGGCTACGAGCAGTACTTC. It specifies CASSLVLGGYEQYF.

The J gene is TRBJ1-2, the V gene TRBV9; 8 positions match TRBD1. The CDR3 loop spans 15 amino acids. Germline values: CDR1 SGDLS, CDR2 YYNGEE. With 2 bases clipped from V and 0 bases from J, the junction kept 3 bases outside the gene matches. The CDR3 here is CASSVDRVANYGYTF. Written as DNA, the CDR3 is TGTGCCAGCAGCGTGGACAGGGTAGCTAACTATGGCTACACCTTC.

This sequence joins TRBV1 and TRBJ2-1; the table gives TRBD2 as D, unverified against the DNA. TRBV1 corresponds to a pseudogene. The CDR3 consists of 13 residues. CDR3 sequence reads: CTSSLTSGYEQFF. CDR3 sequence (DNA): TGCACCAGCAGTCTTACTAGTGGCTATGAGCAGTTCTTC.

There are a few counts of this clone. The J gene is TRBJ2-3, the V gene TRBV19; 8 nucleotides agree with TRBD1. The CDR3 has 15 residues. CDR1 LNHDA and CDR2 SQIVND come from the germline V gene (reference sequence). Germline trimming cut 2 bases from V and 4 bases from J; bases unmatched to any gene: 5. Here the CDR3 reads CASSILGQAPDTQYF. For the CDR3, the DNA is TGTGCCAGTAGTATATTGGGACAGGCTCCAGATACGCAGTATTTT.

The V and J genes are TRBV19 and TRBJ1-5; no clear D gene. The CDR3 is made up of 13 amino acids. Germline assignment: CDR1 LNHDA and CDR2 SQIVND (reference sequence). Trimming pared 0 bases from V and 7 bases from J, leaving 7 bases between. The CDR3: CASSIDVDQPQHF. In nucleotides, the CDR3 is TGTGCCAGTAGTATAGATGTCGACCAGCCCCAGCATTTT.

The chain recombines TRBV6-5 with TRBJ1-2, with 7 positions matching TRBD1. This CDR3 has 14 residues. V dropped 2 bases and J dropped 5; count of bases not matched to a gene: 5. CDR1 is MNHEY, CDR2 SVGAGI, per germline. The CDR3 DNA reads as TGTGCCAGCAGTTACCGACAGGGTTGGTATGGCTACACCTTC. It codes for CASSYRQGWYGYTF.

V usage is TRBV2 and J usage is TRBJ1-1, with 9 bases that match TRBD1. In germline, CDR1 is SNHLY, CDR2 FYNNEI. With V trimmed by 9 bases and J by 3 bases, 8 bases remained unmatched. CDR3 length equals 14 residues. CDR3 in DNA: TGTGCCAGGGGGAGACAGGGGGTTGACACTGAAGCTTTCTTT. It is translated as CARGRQGVDTEAFF.

The chain joins TRBV18 to TRBJ1-2; TRBD1 might be the D (5 bases). The V gene lost 3 bases and the J gene lost 3 bases, with 11 bases spanning the gap. CDR3 length equals 14 residues. Per the germline V gene, CDR1 is KGHSH and CDR2 is LQKENI. The CDR3 is CASSPGTEYYGYTF. The DNA for the CDR3 is TGTGCCAGCTCACCCGGGACCGAGTACTATGGCTACACCTTC.

The rearrangement links TRBV7-9 to TRBJ1-1; possible D gene TRBD1, 6 bases. V was trimmed by 2 bases and J by 4 bases, leaving 17 bases between them. Germline V CDR1 and CDR2: SEHNR, FQNEAQ (reference sequence). This CDR3 spans 16 amino acids. The DNA of the CDR3 is TGTGCCAGCAGCTTATCCTTGGGGGGCTGGGGCACTGAAGCTTTCTTT. Protein sequence: CASSLSLGGWGTEAFF.

This clone appeared once. The chain has TRBV14 and TRBJ2-7; no definite D call. CDR1 and CDR2 from the germline V gene are SGHDN and FVKESK. The V and J ends lost 1 base and 9 bases respectively, with 13 bases between them. This CDR3 comprises 13 residues. CDR3 amino acids: CASSQVSFKGQYF. Here the CDR3 DNA reads TGTGCCAGCAGCCAAGTCTCCTTTAAGGGGCAGTACTTC.

The chain has TRBV19 and TRBJ1-2; D not resolved. Germline CDR1 reads LNHDA; CDR2 reads SQIVND (reference sequence). V lost 2 bases to trimming and J lost 7 bases, with 26 bases between them. This CDR3 comprises 18 residues. CDR3 protein: CASSINQSPGVTPTGYTF. The CDR3 DNA reads TGTGCCAGTAGTATAAACCAATCCCCGGGTGTGACACCGACTGGCTACACCTTC. Looking up the rest from reference TRBV19 and TRBJ1-2 gives the full variable domain: DGGITQSPKYLFRKEGQNVTLSCEQNLNHDAMYWYRQDPGQGLRLIYYSQIVNDFQKGDIAEGYSVSREKKESFPLTVTSAQKNPTAFYLCASSINQSPGVTPTGYTFGSGTRLTVV.

V is TRBV7-9 and J is TRBJ1-1; tentatively, D is TRBD1 (5 bases). From germline, CDR1 is SEHNR and CDR2 FQNEAQ (reference sequence). The CDR3 is 13 residues long. V was clipped by 1 base and J by 8 bases, with 11 bases between them. For the CDR3, the DNA is TGTGCCAGCAGCTTAGATGGGGCGGCCGAAGCTTTCTTT. Protein sequence: CASSLDGAAEAFF.

The DNA for the CDR3 is TGTGCCAGCAGCTTAGATAAGTTAGACAGGCGGCGAGACTACGAGCAGTACTTC. Protein product: CASSLDKLDRRRDYEQYF. The genes are TRBV11-3 and TRBJ2-7, with a possible D match to TRBD1 (6 bases). CDR1 is SGHNT, CDR2 YENEEA, per germline. The CDR3 runs 18 residues. Trimming cost V 0 bases and J 3 bases, with 21 bases left between them.

This chain's CDR3 is CASSMDRGGAGELFF. The CDR3 bases are TGCGCCAGCAGCATGGACAGGGGAGGAGCCGGGGAGCTGTTTTTT. This chain links TRBV5-1 with TRBJ2-2, with 9 nucleotides matching TRBD1. CDR1 and CDR2 (germline): SGHRS, YFSETQ. The CDR3 consists of 15 residues. The V and J ends lost 4 bases and 6 bases, in that order; junction bases with no gene match: 7. The whole variable domain, remainder taken from reference TRBV5-1 and TRBJ2-2, is KAGVTQTPRYLIKTRGQQVTLSCSPISGHRSVSWYQQTPGQGLQFLFEYFSETQRNKGNFPGRFSGRQFSNSRSEMNVSTLELGDSALYLCASSMDRGGAGELFFGEGSRLTVL.

The table lists this clone with a few counts. This rearrangement joins TRBV6-2 or TRBV6-3 to TRBJ2-7; the match to TRBD1 covers 7 bases. This CDR3 has 13 residues. V lost 5 bases and J lost 9; bases outside the gene matches: 10. CDR1 MNHEY and CDR2 SVGEGT come from the germline V gene. This CDR3 is CASSRTGGWGQYF. The CDR3 DNA reads as TGTGCCAGCAGTCGGACAGGCGGTTGGGGGCAGTACTTC.

The V call is TRBV5-6, the J call TRBJ2-4; D remains ambiguous. V was shortened by 2 bases and J by 9 bases, with 12 bases between the two germline ends. The CDR3 spans 13 residues. Germline CDR1 is SGHDT and CDR2 is YYEEEE. The CDR3 reads CASSLRVGSIQYF. CDR3 nucleotides: TGTGCCAGCAGCTTACGGGTCGGTAGCATTCAGTACTTC.

The chain is built from TRBV19 and TRBJ1-2; 8 bases align to TRBD1. J lost 7 bases, V lost 6 bases, and 16 bases had no gene match. Germline assignment: CDR1 LNHDA and CDR2 SQIVND (reference sequence). This CDR3 is 16 amino acids long. The CDR3 coding sequence is TGTGCCAGTAGCTCCGACAGGGGTGCAACTTCCTCTGGCTACACCTTC. This codes for CASSSDRGATSSGYTF.